Given below is one TCR beta chain in context. Antigen specificity is unknown. Profiled with immunoSEQ multiplex PCR; TCRdb holds only in-frame clones, not every one. The sample consists of 33,000 or so clones, around 88% of them appearing once. PRAID featured immunodeficiency plus autoinflammation. This sample is part of a study of stem cell transplantation in POMP-related autoinflammatory disease. Overall study results and limits: Fewer unique TRB V-J gene pairings were identified in patients with PRAID.

The source material was CD4+ T cells from PBMCs, sampled before stem cell transplantation. The sequence was collected from a human donor with POMP-related autoinflammation and immune dysregulation (PRAID).

CDR3 nucleotide sequence: TGCGCCAGCAGCCCCTGGACAGCTAACACTGAAGCTTTCTTT. Translated, it gives CASSPWTANTEAFF. V gene TRBV5-1 combines with J gene TRBJ1-1; TRBD1 might be the D (6 bases). From germline, CDR1 is SGHRS and CDR2 YFSETQ. This CDR3 is 14 amino acids long. Trimming took off 4 bases at V and 2 bases at J, with 12 bases between the two ends.